One sample yielded the 22 T cell receptor beta chains listed below, sequenced in a study of blood T cell repertoires in COVID-19. Sequencing used immunoSEQ multiplex PCR; TCRdb keeps in-frame clones, though not all of them. Of fewer than 650,000 clones listed, 85% to 90% were seen once; the top ten hold about 8%. The sequenced material came from peripheral blood. These receptors all stem from a woman aged 50 to 60 with COVID-19, enrolled during active disease.

The rearrangement uses TRBV19 and TRBJ2-1, with 12 bases matching TRBD2. The CDR3 is 15 residues long. The germline CDR1 and CDR2 sequences are LNHDA and SQIVND (reference sequence). Germline trimming cut 3 bases from V and 5 bases from J; bases unmatched to any gene: 2. The CDR3 DNA is TGTGCCAGTAGTATTGGACTAGCGGGGCACAATGAGCAGTTCTTC. Protein: CASSIGLAGHNEQFF.

J is TRBJ2-6 and V is TRBV4-1; a weak D match, TRBD1 (6 bases). Germline V lookup: CDR1 MGHRA, CDR2 YSYEKL. The CDR3 covers 15 residues. Trimming pared 4 bases from V and 1 base from J, leaving 8 bases between. The CDR3 DNA reads as TGCGCCAGCAGCCCTGGGACATCTGGGGCCAACGTCCTGACTTTC. Translated: CASSPGTSGANVLTF.

V and J are TRBV6-5 and TRBJ1-2, with 9 bases matching TRBD1. After removal of 5 bases from V and 7 bases from J, the junction contained 5 bases not matched to a gene. Germline assignment: CDR1 MNHEY and CDR2 SVGAGI. The CDR3 spans 13 residues. DNA for the CDR3: TGTGCCAGCAGTAACCCGGACAGGGGTGGCTACACCTTC. Translated, it gives CASSNPDRGGYTF.

This clone was seen only once. The genes are TRBV5-4 and TRBJ2-7; a possible D gene is TRBD1 (6 bases). Trimming removed 3 bases at V and 5 bases at J, with 12 bases between. Germline CDR1 and CDR2: SGHNT and YYREEE (reference sequence). The CDR3 is 13 amino acids. The CDR3 DNA is TGTGCCAGCAGCTACATGGGGGCCAACGAGCAGTACTTC. Encoded protein: CASSYMGANEQYF.

J is TRBJ1-1 and V is TRBV18; tentatively, D is TRBD1 (5 bases). In germline, CDR1 is KGHSH, CDR2 LQKENI. V was shortened by 4 bases and J by 4 bases, with 10 bases between the two germline ends. This CDR3 is 13 amino acids long. The DNA for the CDR3 is TGTGCCAGCTCACAGGGGTTTGGCACTGAAGCTTTCTTT. Translated: CASSQGFGTEAFF.

The V call is TRBV30, the J call TRBJ1-5; 8 bases fit TRBD1. Germline V gives CDR1 GTSNPN, CDR2 SVGIG (reference sequence). The CDR3 length is 14 residues. Losses at the gene ends were 2 bases for V and 7 bases for J; bases not matched to a gene: 7. The CDR3 bases are TGTGCCTGGAGTACTGGACAGGGTCAACAGCCCCAGCATTTT. This codes for CAWSTGQGQQPQHF.

The chain combines TRBV6-4 with TRBJ1-6; TRBD1 might be the D (5 bases). The CDR3 has 14 amino acids. Germline values: CDR1 MRHNA, CDR2 SNTAGT. V dropped 3 bases and J dropped 9 bases, with 12 bases sitting between them. The CDR3 DNA reads TGTGCCAGCAGTGAATCTTCGGGGGGTTCACCCCTCCACTTT. It codes for CASSESSGGSPLHF.

This chain uses TRBV9 with TRBJ2-7, with D possibly TRBD1 on 5 matching bases. CDR3 size: 14 residues. V gave up 0 bases and J gave up 6 bases, with 13 bases separating them. Germline loops: CDR1 SGDLS, CDR2 YYNGEE. The CDR3 loop reads CASSVASGIGEQYF. CDR3 DNA: TGTGCCAGCAGCGTAGCTTCAGGGATCGGCGAGCAGTACTTC.

The gene calls are TRBV30 and TRBJ2-7, with 10 bases that match TRBD1. This CDR3 region has 15 residues. Germline assignment: CDR1 GTSNPN and CDR2 SVGIG (reference sequence). After removal of 2 bases from V and 7 bases from J, the junction contained 11 bases not matched to a gene. The CDR3 DNA sequence: TGTGCCTGGAGTTTCCTACGGACAGGGGGACGGGAGCAGTACTTC. Translated: CAWSFLRTGGREQYF.

The chain's CDR3 is CASSEDTTLQGRKNIQYF. Here the CDR3 DNA reads TGTGCCAGCAGTGAAGACACCACATTGCAGGGGCGAAAAAACATTCAGTACTTC. This chain uses TRBV2 with TRBJ2-4; tentative D call: TRBD1 (6 bases). Looked up from germline, CDR1 is SNHLY and CDR2 is FYNNEI. Trimming removed 1 base from V and 4 bases from J, with 20 bases in between. This CDR3 region has 18 residues.

This sequence joins TRBV9 and TRBJ2-6; D is ambiguous. Deletions cut 0 bases from V and 0 bases from J, with 7 bases between. In germline, CDR1 is SGDLS, CDR2 YYNGEE. The CDR3 extends over 16 amino acids. The CDR3 here is CASSVVPVSGANVLTF. For the CDR3, the DNA is TGTGCCAGCAGCGTAGTTCCAGTCTCTGGGGCCAACGTCCTGACTTTC.

The CDR3 is CASSHASLAGATSYEQYF. In DNA form, the CDR3 reads TGTGCCAGCAGCCATGCCTCACTAGCGGGGGCTACCTCCTACGAGCAGTACTTC. The gene calls are TRBV3-1 (or the pseudogene TRBV3-2) and TRBJ2-7; 11 positions agree with TRBD2. Germline V gene data show CDR1 as LGHDT and CDR2 as YNNKEL (reference sequence). The ends lost 3 bases at V and 0 bases at J; junction bases unmatched: 10. The length of the CDR3 is 18 residues.

The chain employs TRBV5-1 and TRBJ1-2, with D unresolved. The V gene lost 4 bases and the J gene lost 7 bases, with 11 bases spanning the gap. Germline CDR1 and CDR2: SGHRS and YFSETQ. This CDR3 spans 12 amino acids. The CDR3 region is CASSRGVTGYTF. The DNA for the CDR3 is TGCGCCAGCAGCCGGGGAGTCACTGGCTACACCTTC.

The chain has TRBV9 and TRBJ1-4; TRBD1 is a possible D gene (5 bases). Germline CDR1 is SGDLS and CDR2 is YYNGEE. The CDR3 is 16 amino acids. Trimming removed 4 bases from V and 3 bases from J, with 16 bases in between. The CDR3 protein is CASSTLGGGANEKLFF. In nucleotides, the CDR3 is TGTGCCAGCAGCACCCTCGGAGGAGGGGCTAATGAAAAACTGTTTTTT. Together with reference TRBV9 and TRBJ1-4, the CDR3 gives the full variable domain: DSGVTQTPKHLITATGQRVTLRCSPRSGDLSVYWYQQSLDQGLQFLIQYYNGEERAKGNILERFSAQQFPDLHSELNLSSLELGDSALYFCASSTLGGGANEKLFFGSGTQLSVL.

The gene calls are TRBV2 and TRBJ2-1; 7 bases agree with TRBD1. The CDR3 length is 12 residues. The trim removed 6 bases at V and 7 bases at J, leaving 3 bases unmatched. From germline, CDR1 is SNHLY and CDR2 FYNNEI. CDR3 loop: CASREQGNEQFF. In nucleotides, the CDR3 is TGTGCCAGCAGGGAACAGGGGAATGAGCAGTTCTTC. The entire variable domain, with the rest obtained from reference TRBV2 and TRBJ2-1, is as follows: EPEVTQTPSHQVTQMGQEVILRCVPISNHLYFYWYRQILGQKVEFLVSFYNNEISEKSEIFDDQFSVERPDGSNFTLKIRSTKLEDSAMYFCASREQGNEQFFGPGTRLTVL.

This chain connects TRBV28 to TRBJ1-5; 12 bases match TRBD1. Germline values: CDR1 MDHEN, CDR2 SYDVKM. The length of the CDR3 is 17 residues. Trimming cost V 8 bases and J 3 bases; bases outside gene matches: 11. CDR3 DNA sequence: TGTGCCAGCTCGGGACAGGGGGCGGAGGCGGCCAATCAGCCCCAGCATTTT. It translates to CASSGQGAEAANQPQHF.

The chain combines TRBV12-5 with TRBJ1-5; D possibly corresponds to TRBD1 (5 bases). Germline V CDR1 and CDR2: LGHNT, FRNRAP. Deletions cut 7 bases from V and 3 bases from J, with 16 bases between. This CDR3 has 15 residues. The CDR3 DNA reads as TGTGCTAGTGCTCAGGGAGGGTGGGTCAATCAGCCCCAGCATTTT. The encoded protein is CASAQGGWVNQPQHF.

This chain joins TRBV19 and TRBJ1-5; TRBD1 matches 10 bases. Germline CDR1 and CDR2: LNHDA and SQIVND (reference sequence). This CDR3 has 13 amino acids. Trimming removed 8 bases from V and 4 bases from J; junction bases left unmatched: 2. The CDR3 DNA reads as TGTGCCAGTGACAGGGGGCGGAATCAGCCCCAGCATTTT. Translation gives CASDRGRNQPQHF.

The gene calls are TRBV20-1 and TRBJ1-1; a possible D gene is TRBD1 (6 bases). Germline V gene lookup returns CDR1 DFQATT and CDR2 SNEGSKA (reference sequence). V lost 5 bases to trimming and J lost 3 bases, with 13 bases between them. CDR3 length: 13 residues. CDR3 sequence: CSAGGYRDTEAFF. Written as DNA, the CDR3 is TGCAGTGCTGGTGGGTACAGGGACACTGAAGCTTTCTTT.

This chain links TRBV9 with TRBJ2-1; TRBD1 matches 7 bases. Germline trimming cut 0 bases from V and 5 bases from J; bases unmatched to any gene: 2. Germline loops: CDR1 SGDLS, CDR2 YYNGEE. This CDR3 region has 14 residues. The DNA of the CDR3 is TGTGCCAGCAGCGTAGCGGGACAGCACAATGAGCAGTTCTTC. This gives the protein CASSVAGQHNEQFF.

The chain couples TRBV7-8 to TRBJ1-5; 7 positions match TRBD1. The CDR3 extends over 14 amino acids. After removal of 5 bases from V and 9 bases from J, the junction contained 10 bases not matched to a gene. Germline V gene lookup returns CDR1 SGHVS and CDR2 FQNEAQ. In DNA form, the CDR3 reads TGTGCCAGCAGCCGGGACAGTACCCAGAGGCCCCAGCATTTT. This codes for CASSRDSTQRPQHF. The full variable domain, in which reference TRBV7-8 and TRBJ1-5 provide the parts outside the CDR3, is GAGVSQSPRYKVAKRGQDVALRCDPISGHVSLFWYQQALGQGPEFLTYFQNEAQLDKSGLPSDRFFAERPEGSVSTLKIQRTQQEDSAVYLCASSRDSTQRPQHFGDGTRLSIL.

The chain employs TRBV6-2 or TRBV6-3 and TRBJ2-7; a possible D gene is TRBD2 (6 bases). The germline CDR1 and CDR2 sequences are MNHEY and SVGEGT. V lost 2 bases and J lost 7, with 12 bases in between. CDR3 length: 13 amino acids. The DNA of the CDR3 is TGTGCCAGCAGTTACACGCAGGCGGGGGAGCAGTACTTC. This gives the protein CASSYTQAGEQYF.